Here is one T cell receptor beta chain with its context. Its antigen remains unidentified. This specimen belongs to a study of CD8+ T cells in alopecia areata. Whole-study findings and limits: Tofacitinib yielded significantly lower scalp clonality and fewer expanded CD8+ clones among the top 100.

Sequencing used cDNA as its template, made by extracting RNA and reverse transcribing it. Only in-frame clones appear in the TCRdb table, and some are missing; sequencing was by immunoSEQ multiplex PCR. The sample includes 180,000 or so clones, roughly 46% of them seen just once. This sample's treatment: oral pan-JAK inhibitor, 5-10 mg twice daily. Peripheral blood and lesional scalp punch biopsies came from alopecia areata patients. This CDR3 has 14 amino acids. Trimming removed 5 bases from V and 4 bases from J, with 13 bases in between. Germline loops: CDR1 MGHRA, CDR2 YSYEKL. The chain uses TRBV4-1 and TRBJ2-3; D gene ambiguous. The material was CD8+ T cells sorted from blood, obtained around week 54, from a patient treated with tofacitinib. The sequence was collected from a human donor with alopecia areata. The CDR3 coding sequence is TGCGCCAGCAGCGAAAGAGACGGTGCAGATACGCAGTATTTT. As protein: CASSERDGADTQYF.